One sample yielded the 17 T cell receptor beta chains listed below, sequenced in a study of T cells in Graves' hyperthyroidism and ophthalmopathy (dated by TCRdb to about 2019). Library construction relied on multiplex PCR. Sequencing took place on an Illumina HiSeq 2000. The TCR beta CDR3 regions were amplified from the RNA transcripts. The first round of RT-PCR for the TCR CDR3 was performed with the HTBI primer set and the Qiagen OneStep RT-PCR kit. TCRdb applied fastp at Q25 and MiXCR to the public reads, then kept only in-frame beta chains. Rows merge per CDR3 protein into single entries with the most common DNA and genes. Here the sample has hundreds of thousands of distinct CDR3 sequences; around 38% occur a single time. The ten largest clones add up to about 8.9% of the sample. Sequencing was carried out using blood. The receptor set was obtained from a young man with Graves' hyperthyroidism.

The V and J genes are TRBV20-1 and TRBJ2-3, with D perhaps TRBD2 (7 bases). V was pared by 6 bases and J by 9 bases, with 22 bases between. The CDR3 is 14 residues long. Germline V gives CDR1 DFQATT, CDR2 SNEGSKA (reference sequence). The CDR3 nucleotides read TGCAGTGCCCCCATTGAAGGGGGGGGCCACACGCAGTATTTT. This sequence encodes CSAPIEGGGHTQYF.

This clonotype was seen ten or more times. J is TRBJ1-6 and V is TRBV19; D possibly corresponds to TRBD1 (6 bases). Trimming cost V 6 bases and J 8 bases, with 14 bases left between them. From germline, CDR1 is LNHDA and CDR2 SQIVND (reference sequence). This CDR3 comprises 14 residues. The CDR3 DNA reads TGTGCCAGTAGCCGGGACAAAAGGGATTCACCCCTCCACTTT. Amino acids: CASSRDKRDSPLHF.

The J gene is TRBJ1-1, the V gene TRBV20-1, with no clear D. CDR3 size: 12 residues. The germline gives CDR1 DFQATT, CDR2 SNEGSKA (reference sequence). V gave up 5 bases and J gave up 0 bases, with 7 bases separating them. The CDR3 is CSAFRVNTEAFF. The CDR3 DNA reads as TGCAGTGCTTTCCGGGTGAACACTGAAGCTTTCTTT.

This clonotype was seen a handful of times. CDR3 nucleotide sequence: TGTGCCAGCAGTTACTCGGCGGGGGCGGGAAACACTGAAGCTTTCTTT. Translating it yields CASSYSAGAGNTEAFF. The chain links TRBV6-5 to TRBJ1-1; the D gene is possibly TRBD1 (6 bases). V shed 0 bases and J shed 2 bases, with 13 bases lying between them. This CDR3 has 16 residues. Germline CDR1 MNHEY, CDR2 SVGAGI.

This clonotype was counted a single time. The chain carries TRBV9 and TRBJ2-2; no definite D call. The V gene lost 0 bases and the J gene lost 5 bases, with 14 bases spanning the gap. Germline CDR1 SGDLS, CDR2 YYNGEE. The CDR3 extends over 16 amino acids. The CDR3 DNA is TGTGCCAGCAGCGTAGAGACCTTCAGGTGGACCGGGGAGCTGTTTTTT. This codes for CASSVETFRWTGELFF.

This clonotype has a handful of counts. The V and J genes are TRBV5-1 and TRBJ2-5, with 11 bases that match TRBD1. With 2 bases clipped from V and 1 base from J, the junction kept 1 base outside the gene matches. Germline CDR1 reads SGHRS; CDR2 reads YFSETQ. The CDR3 covers 15 residues. For the CDR3, the DNA is TGCGCCAGCAGCTTTGGGACAGGGGGCCAAGAGACCCAGTACTTC. Translation: CASSFGTGGQETQYF.

Notes on this clonotype: A much larger clonotype is one base distant, so this may be a read error. The CDR3 spells CSAGGPGTIYF. The DNA for the CDR3 is TGCAGTGCTGGAGGGCCAGGCACCATATATTTT. The chain recombines TRBV20-1 with TRBJ1-3; D is unresolved. Trimming removed 5 bases at V and 9 bases at J, with 11 bases between. Germline V gene lookup returns CDR1 DFQATT and CDR2 SNEGSKA (reference sequence). This CDR3 is 11 amino acids long.

This chain uses TRBV20-1 with TRBJ2-7, with 7 positions matching TRBD2. The CDR3 extends over 13 amino acids. Losses at the gene ends were 5 bases for V and 2 bases for J; bases not matched to a gene: 6. Germline V gene data show CDR1 as DFQATT and CDR2 as SNEGSKA (reference sequence). CDR3 sequence (DNA): TGCAGTGCTGCCCTTAGCGGGCCCTACGAGCAGTACTTC. Translating gives CSAALSGPYEQYF.

The V call is TRBV20-1, the J call TRBJ2-7; TRBD1 aligns across 10 bases. The V segment lost 5 bases and the J segment 3 bases; nucleotides outside the gene matches: 10. Germline V gene sequence: CDR1 DFQATT, CDR2 SNEGSKA (reference sequence). The CDR3 is 15 residues long. The CDR3 here is CSAWPSGDRGYEQYF. The CDR3 coding sequence is TGCAGTGCTTGGCCCTCTGGGGACAGGGGCTACGAGCAGTACTTC.

The table lists this clonotype with many counts. The J gene is TRBJ2-5, the V gene TRBV12-3 or TRBV12-4, with D hard to call. The V and J ends lost 5 bases and 3 bases respectively, with 13 bases between them. CDR3 length: 14 residues. The CDR3 region is CASSRRAREETQYF. CDR3 coding DNA: TGTGCCAGCAGTCGTCGGGCTCGGGAAGAGACCCAGTACTTC.

This clonotype was picked up many times. The chain carries TRBV11-2 and TRBJ1-1; D gene uncertain. The germline V gene has CDR1 SGHAT and CDR2 FQNNGV. Trimming left V 8 bases short and J 0 bases short, with 10 bases between. The CDR3 consists of 13 residues. CDR3 amino acids: CASSEWVNTEAFF. For the CDR3, the DNA is TGTGCCAGCTCAGAGTGGGTGAACACTGAAGCTTTCTTT. Full variable domain (rest looked up from reference TRBV11-2 and TRBJ1-1): EAGVAQSPRYKIIEKRQSVAFWCNPISGHATLYWYQQILGQGPKLLIQFQNNGVVDDSQLPKDRFSAERLKGVDSTLKIQPAKLEDSAVYLCASSEWVNTEAFFGQGTRLTVV.

This clonotype was counted ten times or more. The rearrangement uses TRBV25-1 and TRBJ2-2; 8 bases are a match to TRBD2. V shed 7 bases and J 5 bases; nucleotides not matched to a gene: 9. This CDR3 comprises 15 residues. CDR1 and CDR2 (germline): MGHDK, SYGVNS. CDR3 sequence reads: CASKTGGAETGELFF. CDR3 DNA: TGTGCCAGCAAGACCGGGGGGGCGGAAACCGGGGAGCTGTTTTTT.

This clonotype turned up a few times. This rearrangement joins TRBV27 to TRBJ1-2; 9 positions match TRBD1. The J segment lost 9 bases and the V segment lost 6 bases, leaving 11 bases of the junction unmatched. Germline assignment: CDR1 MNHEY and CDR2 SMNVEV (reference sequence). There are 14 residues in the CDR3. CDR3 nucleotides: TGTGCCAGCAGCGGGACAGGGTCCCTGAGTAGCTACACCTTC. It translates to CASSGTGSLSSYTF.

The table lists this clonotype with many counts. CDR3 bases: TGTGCCAGCAGCTTCTCGGACACCGGGGAGCTGTTTTTT. As protein: CASSFSDTGELFF. V gene TRBV7-8 combines with J gene TRBJ2-2; no clear D gene. The CDR3 extends over 13 amino acids. Germline V gene data show CDR1 as SGHVS and CDR2 as FQNEAQ. With 3 bases removed from V and 3 bases from J, the gap between germline ends came to 5 bases. The variable domain in full, with the rest retrieved from reference TRBV7-8 and TRBJ2-2, is GAGVSQSPRYKVAKRGQDVALRCDPISGHVSLFWYQQALGQGPEFLTYFQNEAQLDKSGLPSDRFFAERPEGSVSTLKIQRTQQEDSAVYLCASSFSDTGELFFGEGSRLTVL.

In this sample, this clonotype turned up many times. The chain recombines TRBV12-3 or TRBV12-4 with TRBJ1-1, with unresolved D. Trimming pared 5 bases from V and 11 bases from J, leaving 15 bases between. The CDR3 runs 12 residues. CDR3 sequence reads: CASSQAEARAFF. In nucleotides, the CDR3 is TGTGCCAGCAGTCAGGCAGAGGCGCGGGCTTTCTTT.

The chain links TRBV7-8 to TRBJ2-6; D not resolved. The V end lost 2 bases, the J end lost 0 bases, and 14 bases lay between the germline ends. CDR3 length: 18 residues. Germline loops: CDR1 SGHVS, CDR2 FQNEAQ. CDR3 amino acids: CASSLNVPGSSGANVLTF. The CDR3 DNA reads as TGTGCCAGCAGCTTAAATGTCCCTGGAAGCTCTGGGGCCAACGTCCTGACTTTC.

This clonotype appeared many times. The CDR3 sequence: CASSHDRVRQPQHF. Here the CDR3 DNA reads TGTGCCAGCAGCCACGATAGGGTTCGTCAGCCCCAGCATTTT. The chain combines TRBV7-9 with TRBJ1-5; D is uncertain. Germline CDR1 is SEHNR and CDR2 is FQNEAQ (reference sequence). V dropped 5 bases and J dropped 6 bases, with 14 bases sitting between them. The CDR3 totals 14 residues.